A single sample is the source of the 12 T cell receptor beta chains below, sequenced in a study of CD8+ T cells in alopecia areata (dated by TCRdb to between 2018 and 2020). The library was obtained by the immunoSEQ multiplex PCR assay. To provide template for TCR sequencing, every sample had RNA extracted and reverse transcribed into cDNA. Held by TCRdb, this immuneACCESS table contains in-frame sequences only and omits some clones. Under half of the omission traces to an unresolved V gene where checked; the cause of the rest is unknown. The sample table lists around 140,000 clones, over 80% of them with a count of one. The ten top clones hold approximately 16% of the sample. The meaning of the sample's time point label: baseline before oral tofacitinib. The starting material was CD8+ T cells sorted from blood, obtained at week 0. All receptors come from a human donor with alopecia areata.

The chain is built from TRBV5-1 and TRBJ2-1, with D possibly matching TRBD1 (6 bases). Germline CDR1 SGHRS, CDR2 YFSETQ. CDR3 length equals 14 residues. Trimming cost V 3 bases and J 6 bases, with 13 bases left between them. The CDR3 sequence: CASSSTGFGNEQFF. DNA of the CDR3: TGCGCCAGCAGCTCAACAGGGTTCGGCAATGAGCAGTTCTTC.

The rearrangement links TRBV5-4 to TRBJ2-7; 7 positions match TRBD1. The V and J ends lost 5 bases and 0 bases, in that order; junction bases with no gene match: 8. The germline V gene has CDR1 SGHNT and CDR2 YYREEE (reference sequence). This CDR3 region has 15 residues. CDR3 coding DNA: TGTGCCAGCAGTATGGGGGCAGGGGGCTCCTACGAGCAGTACTTC. This translates into CASSMGAGGSYEQYF. Filled out from reference TRBV5-4 and TRBJ2-7, the complete variable domain reads ETGVTQSPTHLIKTRGQQVTLRCSSQSGHNTVSWYQQALGQGPQFIFQYYREEENGRGNFPPRFSGLQFPNYSSELNVNALELDDSALYLCASSMGAGGSYEQYFGPGTRLTVT.

V and J are TRBV27 and TRBJ1-1; no reliable D call. CDR3 size: 14 residues. Between the trimmed V and J ends, which lost 8 bases and 3 bases, there was a span of 16 bases. CDR1 and CDR2 (germline): MNHEY, SMNVEV (reference sequence). CDR3 sequence: CASHSLIADTEAFF. The CDR3 DNA is TGTGCCAGCCATAGCCTAATCGCGGACACTGAAGCTTTCTTT.

This chain connects TRBV21-1 to TRBJ2-3; the table's D call, TRBD2, has no DNA check behind it. TRBV21-1 is given as a pseudogene. This CDR3 is 16 amino acids long. This CDR3 reads CASSSMAREGGDTQYF. CDR3 nucleotide sequence: TGTGCCAGCAGCAGTATGGCGCGGGAGGGAGGAGATACGCAGTATTTT.

The J gene is TRBJ2-7, the V gene TRBV27; D may match TRBD1 or TRBD2 (5 bases each). V lost 7 bases, J lost 3 bases, and 13 bases lay in between. The CDR3 spans 13 residues. From germline, CDR1 is MNHEY and CDR2 SMNVEV (reference sequence). The DNA for the CDR3 is TGTGCCAGCACAGTCGGGGCGGGCTACGAGCAGTACTTC. It encodes CASTVGAGYEQYF.

The chain uses TRBV15 and TRBJ2-7; D may be TRBD1 (5 bases). V dropped 0 bases and J dropped 6 bases, with 12 bases sitting between them. The CDR3 totals 14 residues. Germline V gene sequence: CDR1 LNHNV, CDR2 YYDKDF (reference sequence). The CDR3 loop is CATSRDPGAPEQYF. DNA of the CDR3: TGTGCCACCAGCAGAGATCCTGGGGCGCCCGAGCAGTACTTC.

This clone was recorded once. This specimen includes other DNA sequences encoding the same CDR3. This chain joins TRBV7-9 and TRBJ2-7; D remains unclear. In germline, CDR1 is SEHNR, CDR2 FQNEAQ (reference sequence). V was trimmed by 3 bases and J by 1 base, leaving 4 bases between them. CDR3 length: 12 amino acids. CDR3: CASSLGSYEQYF. Written as DNA, the CDR3 is TGTGCCAGCAGCTTGGGGTCCTACGAGCAGTACTTC.

This chain connects TRBV29-1 to TRBJ2-2; 8 bases align to TRBD2. CDR1 and CDR2 (germline): SQVTM, ANQGSEA. After removal of 1 base from V and 6 bases from J, the junction contained 13 bases not matched to a gene. CDR3 length equals 17 residues. CDR3 nucleotides: TGCAGCGTTGAAGCACCGGTTGATAGCGGGGAGGCCGGGGAGCTGTTTTTT. This sequence encodes CSVEAPVDSGEAGELFF.

This chain joins TRBV4-1 and TRBJ2-5; TRBD1 aligns across 9 bases. There are 14 residues in the CDR3. Looked up from germline, CDR1 is MGHRA and CDR2 is YSYEKL. The J segment lost 4 bases and the V segment lost 2 bases, leaving 2 bases of the junction unmatched. In DNA form, the CDR3 reads TGCGCCAGCAGCCAAACAGGGGGCACAGAGACCCAGTACTTC. It codes for CASSQTGGTETQYF.

This chain links TRBV4-1 with TRBJ2-1; TRBD2 matches at 11 bases. V shed 4 bases, J shed 9 bases, and the junction held 2 bases outside the gene matches. This CDR3 has 13 amino acids. Germline CDR1 MGHRA, CDR2 YSYEKL. In DNA form, the CDR3 reads TGCGCCAGCAGCCTTCTAGCGGGAGGTGAGCAGTTCTTC. It translates to CASSLLAGGEQFF.

The chain joins TRBV6-5 to TRBJ2-2; 8 positions match TRBD2. Germline loops: CDR1 MNHEY, CDR2 SVGAGI. V was pared by 8 bases and J by 3 bases, with 8 bases of the junction left unmatched. This CDR3 is built from 15 residues. The CDR3 DNA reads as TGTGCCAGCCTGGAGGCTAGCGGGTACACCGGGGAGCTGTTTTTT. Amino acid sequence: CASLEASGYTGELFF.

This clone was seen once. The chain employs TRBV29-1 and TRBJ2-6; 7 bases are a match to TRBD1. The trim removed 6 bases at V and 2 bases at J, leaving 4 bases unmatched. Germline-derived CDR1 and CDR2 are SQVTM and ANQGSEA. The CDR3 consists of 14 residues. This CDR3 reads CSVVTGTGANVLTF. The DNA for the CDR3 is TGCAGCGTCGTGACAGGGACTGGGGCCAACGTCCTGACTTTC.